What follows are 21 T cell receptor beta chains derived from one specimen sequenced in a study of OX40 agonist ivuxolimab in advanced cancers. Sequenced by immunoSEQ multiplex PCR; TCRdb stores in-frame clones only, minus some. The sample holds nearly 9,000 clones, 88% seen once. The sequencing used CD4+ or CD8+ T cells sorted from blood, collected in a trial of the OX40 agonist ivuxolimab. Receptors were obtained from an adult with an advanced solid tumor such as melanoma, head and neck, liver or kidney cancer.

This clone came up a few times. This chain uses TRBV11-2 with TRBJ2-7; D might be TRBD1 or TRBD2, each matching 5 bases. Germline CDR1 and CDR2: SGHAT and FQNNGV. The CDR3 is 15 residues long. The V end was cut by 5 bases, the J end by 6 bases, with 20 bases between. DNA of the CDR3: TGTGCCAGCAGCCACGACTGGGACGAGGGTGGCGAGCAGTACTTC. Translation: CASSHDWDEGGEQYF.

The rearrangement uses TRBV28 and TRBJ2-3; 9 positions match TRBD1. The ends lost 5 bases at V and 5 bases at J; junction bases unmatched: 11. The CDR3 sequence is 16 residues long. In germline, CDR1 is MDHEN, CDR2 SYDVKM. In nucleotides, the CDR3 is TGTGCCAGCAGTCAACGGACAGGGGAAACGGGAGATACGCAGTATTTT. Its protein is CASSQRTGETGDTQYF.

The J gene is TRBJ2-1, the V gene TRBV5-6, with 7 bases that match TRBD2. CDR1 and CDR2 (germline): SGHDT, YYEEEE. This CDR3 comprises 12 residues. V lost 4 bases to trimming and J lost 8 bases; unmatched junction nucleotides: 3. The CDR3 spells CASSSSGYEQFF. CDR3 in DNA: TGTGCCAGCAGCAGTAGCGGGTATGAGCAGTTCTTC.

This clone was counted a single time. This chain links TRBV9 with TRBJ1-4; perhaps TRBD1 as D (6 bases). This CDR3 is built from 19 residues. Germline CDR1 SGDLS, CDR2 YYNGEE. Trimming took 4 bases from V and 0 from J, leaving 22 bases between them. As DNA, the CDR3 is TGTGCCAGCAGCCCAGAGACCCCGGACAGTCCTGCAACTAATGAAAAACTGTTTTTT. Translating gives CASSPETPDSPATNEKLFF. The whole variable domain, remainder taken from reference TRBV9 and TRBJ1-4, is DSGVTQTPKHLITATGQRVTLRCSPRSGDLSVYWYQQSLDQGLQFLIQYYNGEERAKGNILERFSAQQFPDLHSELNLSSLELGDSALYFCASSPETPDSPATNEKLFFGSGTQLSVL.

The J gene is TRBJ2-7, the V gene TRBV27, with TRBD2 matching over 9 bases. Trimming at V came to 5 bases and at J to 2 bases, leaving 4 bases not matched to a gene. The V gene's germline CDR1 is MNHEY and CDR2 SMNVEV (reference sequence). The CDR3 covers 14 residues. The chain's CDR3 is CASSTLAGAYEQYF. The DNA of the CDR3 is TGTGCCAGCAGTACCTTAGCGGGGGCCTACGAGCAGTACTTC.

The chain carries TRBV7-9 and TRBJ2-7; D is possibly TRBD1 or TRBD2 (5 bases each). V dropped 5 bases and J dropped 3 bases, with 14 bases sitting between them. This CDR3 spans 14 amino acids. Germline assignment: CDR1 SEHNR and CDR2 FQNEAQ (reference sequence). The CDR3 bases are TGTGCCAGCAGCCCGGGACGGCGAGACTACGAGCAGTACTTC. Amino acids: CASSPGRRDYEQYF.

The chain couples TRBV5-5 to TRBJ2-7; 8 positions agree with TRBD2. Germline values: CDR1 SGHKS, CDR2 YYEKEE (reference sequence). The CDR3 totals 15 residues. The J segment lost 4 bases and the V segment lost 6 bases, leaving 12 bases of the junction unmatched. CDR3 protein: CASTHVGSGGYEQYF. CDR3 DNA: TGTGCCAGCACCCACGTTGGGAGCGGGGGATACGAGCAGTACTTC.

This chain joins TRBV2 and TRBJ2-7; 7 bases line up with TRBD2. This CDR3 is built from 13 residues. V lost 0 bases to trimming and J lost 12 bases; unmatched junction nucleotides: 8. Germline CDR1 SNHLY, CDR2 FYNNEI. CDR3 protein: CASSEASAGLVYF. The CDR3 DNA reads as TGTGCCAGCAGTGAAGCCTCGGCAGGACTAGTGTACTTC.

In this sample, this clone turned up once. The rearrangement joins TRBV18 to TRBJ1-2; TRBD1 matches 7 bases. From germline, CDR1 is KGHSH and CDR2 LQKENI. Trimming cost V 3 bases and J 4 bases; bases outside gene matches: 14. CDR3 size: 17 residues. The CDR3 reads CASSPEGASSGVYGYTF. In DNA form, the CDR3 reads TGTGCCAGCTCACCGGAGGGGGCCTCTTCAGGAGTCTATGGCTACACCTTC. The full variable domain, with the rest looked up from reference TRBV18 and TRBJ1-2, is NAGVMQNPRHLVRRRGQEARLRCSPMKGHSHVYWYRQLPEEGLKFMVYLQKENIIDESGMPKERFSAEFPKEGPSILRIQQVVRGDSAAYFCASSPEGASSGVYGYTFGSGTRLTVV.

This chain's CDR3 is CASSLGSSYEQYF. The CDR3 DNA is TGTGCCAGCAGCTTGGGCAGCTCCTACGAGCAGTACTTC. V and J are TRBV5-6 and TRBJ2-7; D not resolved. Germline V CDR1 and CDR2: SGHDT, YYEEEE. The V end lost 0 bases, the J end lost 0 bases, and 4 bases lay between the germline ends. The CDR3 sequence is 13 residues long.

This chain connects TRBV19 to TRBJ1-1; D remains unclear. Trimming took 5 bases from V and 2 from J, leaving 9 bases between them. Germline V lookup: CDR1 LNHDA, CDR2 SQIVND (reference sequence). The CDR3 covers 13 residues. CDR3 in DNA: TGTGCCAGTAGTTCGCTAGTTAACACTGAAGCTTTCTTT. This encodes CASSSLVNTEAFF.

The rearrangement joins TRBV27 to TRBJ1-5, with 7 nucleotides matching TRBD1. CDR3 length: 15 residues. In germline, CDR1 is MNHEY, CDR2 SMNVEV (reference sequence). V trimming: 5 bases; J trimming: 0 bases; junction bases outside the gene matches: 4. DNA of the CDR3: TGTGCCAGCAGTCAGGGGACAGTTAGCAATCAGCCCCAGCATTTT. This sequence encodes CASSQGTVSNQPQHF.

This clone appeared once. The rearrangement links TRBV19 to TRBJ2-7, with 9 bases aligning to TRBD2. CDR3 size: 15 residues. Germline CDR1 LNHDA, CDR2 SQIVND (reference sequence). V trimming: 4 bases; J trimming: 3 bases; junction bases outside the gene matches: 7. This CDR3 reads CASSSETSGVYEQYF. The CDR3, as DNA: TGTGCCAGTAGTAGCGAGACTAGCGGAGTCTACGAGCAGTACTTC.

The rearrangement links TRBV7-6 to TRBJ2-3, with D maybe TRBD2 (5 bases). V shed 0 bases and J shed 3 bases, with 10 bases lying between them. The CDR3 runs 15 residues. The germline gives CDR1 SGHVS, CDR2 FNYEAQ. The CDR3: CASSLAEEGTDTQYF. CDR3 DNA: TGTGCCAGCAGCTTAGCGGAGGAAGGAACAGATACGCAGTATTTT.

This chain links TRBV4-2 with TRBJ2-2; D is uncertain. Germline values: CDR1 LGHNA, CDR2 YNFKEQ. V was trimmed by 0 bases and J by 2 bases, leaving 10 bases between them. There are 16 residues in the CDR3. The CDR3 loop is CASSQEKSGNTGELFF. For the CDR3, the DNA is TGTGCCAGCAGCCAAGAAAAGAGTGGAAACACCGGGGAGCTGTTTTTT.

The chain employs TRBV19 and TRBJ2-7; no firm D call. The CDR3 sequence is 14 residues long. Germline CDR1 LNHDA, CDR2 SQIVND (reference sequence). V was shortened by 1 base and J by 2 bases, with 9 bases between the two germline ends. This CDR3 reads CASSIAGLAYEQYF. CDR3 nucleotide sequence: TGTGCCAGTAGTATAGCCGGGTTGGCCTACGAGCAGTACTTC.

The chain recombines TRBV6-5 with TRBJ2-3; 12 bases agree with TRBD2. CDR3 length: 16 amino acids. J gave up 0 bases and V 4 bases, and 2 bases lay outside the gene matches. The germline V gene has CDR1 MNHEY and CDR2 SVGAGI. Here the CDR3 DNA reads TGTGCCAGCAGTTGGACTAGCGGGATTAGCACAGATACGCAGTATTTT. Encoded protein: CASSWTSGISTDTQYF.

The chain recombines TRBV6-5 with TRBJ1-5; D is unresolved. The length of the CDR3 is 15 residues. The germline V gene has CDR1 MNHEY and CDR2 SVGAGI. The germline V and J ends were trimmed by 5 bases and 0 bases, with 11 bases remaining between them. Here the CDR3 reads CASSQEQTSNQPQHF. For the CDR3, the DNA is TGTGCCAGCAGTCAGGAACAGACTAGCAATCAGCCCCAGCATTTT.

This chain uses TRBV2 with TRBJ2-2; 11 positions agree with TRBD1. Germline CDR1 and CDR2: SNHLY and FYNNEI. Losses at the gene ends were 6 bases for V and 4 bases for J; bases not matched to a gene: 1. CDR3 length equals 14 residues. The CDR3 here is CASRGQGGTGELFF. In nucleotides, the CDR3 is TGTGCCAGCAGGGGACAGGGGGGCACCGGGGAGCTGTTTTTT. The full variable domain, rest sourced from reference TRBV2 and TRBJ2-2, is EPEVTQTPSHQVTQMGQEVILRCVPISNHLYFYWYRQILGQKVEFLVSFYNNEISEKSEIFDDQFSVERPDGSNFTLKIRSTKLEDSAMYFCASRGQGGTGELFFGEGSRLTVL.

This chain joins TRBV10-3 and TRBJ2-7; no definite D call. With 0 bases removed from V and 5 bases from J, the gap between germline ends came to 2 bases. The CDR3 spans 11 residues. Germline V CDR1 and CDR2: ENHRY, SYGVKD. CDR3: CAISESDEQYF. The CDR3 DNA is TGTGCCATCAGTGAGTCAGACGAGCAGTACTTC.

The chain employs TRBV27 and TRBJ1-2; 8 nucleotides align to TRBD1. Germline trimming cut 7 bases from V and 0 bases from J; bases unmatched to any gene: 13. The germline gives CDR1 MNHEY, CDR2 SMNVEV (reference sequence). This CDR3 is built from 17 residues. CDR3 region: CASTPRSTGVSNYGYTF. As DNA, the CDR3 is TGTGCCAGCACCCCCCGCTCGACAGGGGTATCTAACTATGGCTACACCTTC.